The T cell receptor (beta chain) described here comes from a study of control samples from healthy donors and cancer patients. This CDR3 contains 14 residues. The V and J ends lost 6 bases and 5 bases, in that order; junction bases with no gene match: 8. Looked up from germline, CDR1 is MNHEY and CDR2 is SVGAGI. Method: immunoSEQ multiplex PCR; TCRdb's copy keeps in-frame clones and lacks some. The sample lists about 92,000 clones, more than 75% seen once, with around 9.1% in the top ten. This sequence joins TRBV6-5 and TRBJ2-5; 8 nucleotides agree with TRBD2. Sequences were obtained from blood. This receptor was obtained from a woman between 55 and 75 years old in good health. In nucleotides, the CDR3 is TGTGCCAGCAGGTCCGGGACTAGTAAGGAGACCCAGTACTTC. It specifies CASRSGTSKETQYF.